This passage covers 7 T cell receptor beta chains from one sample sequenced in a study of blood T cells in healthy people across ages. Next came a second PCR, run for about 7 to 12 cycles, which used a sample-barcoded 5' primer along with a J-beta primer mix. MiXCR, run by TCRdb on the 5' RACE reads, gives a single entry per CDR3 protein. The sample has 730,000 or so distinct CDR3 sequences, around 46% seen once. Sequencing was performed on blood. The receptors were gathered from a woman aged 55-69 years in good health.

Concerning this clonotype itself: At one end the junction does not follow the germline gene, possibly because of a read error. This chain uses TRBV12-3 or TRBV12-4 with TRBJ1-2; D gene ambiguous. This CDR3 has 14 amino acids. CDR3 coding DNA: TGTGCCAACAGTTTAGTTACGACAAACTATGGCTACACCTTC. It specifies CANSLVTTNYGYTF.

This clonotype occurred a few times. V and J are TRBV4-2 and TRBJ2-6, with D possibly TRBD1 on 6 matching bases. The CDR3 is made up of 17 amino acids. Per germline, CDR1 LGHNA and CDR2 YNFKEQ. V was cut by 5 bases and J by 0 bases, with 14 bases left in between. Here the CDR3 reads CASSAQGLSSGANVLTF. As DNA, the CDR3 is TGTGCCAGCAGCGCCCAGGGGCTTAGCTCTGGGGCCAACGTCCTGACTTTC.

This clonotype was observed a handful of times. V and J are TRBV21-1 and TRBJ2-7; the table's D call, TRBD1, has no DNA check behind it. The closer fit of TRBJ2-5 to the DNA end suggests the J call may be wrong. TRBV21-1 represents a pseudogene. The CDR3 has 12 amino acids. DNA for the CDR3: TGTGCCAGCATCCAGGAGGGGGAGACCCAGTACTTC. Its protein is CASIQEGETQYF.

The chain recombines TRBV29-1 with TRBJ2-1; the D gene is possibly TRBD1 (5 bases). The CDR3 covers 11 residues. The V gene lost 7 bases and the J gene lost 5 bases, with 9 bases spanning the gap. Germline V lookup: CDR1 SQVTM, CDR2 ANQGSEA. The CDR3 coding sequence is TGCAGCGGCGGACAAGACAATGAGCAGTTCTTC. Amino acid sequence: CSGGQDNEQFF.

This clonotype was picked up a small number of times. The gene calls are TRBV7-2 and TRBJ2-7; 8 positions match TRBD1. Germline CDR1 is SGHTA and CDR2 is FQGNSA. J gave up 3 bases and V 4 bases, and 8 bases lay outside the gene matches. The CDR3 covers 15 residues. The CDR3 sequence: CASSSPGTGYYEQYF. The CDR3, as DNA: TGTGCCAGCAGCTCCCCCGGGACAGGATACTACGAGCAGTACTTC.

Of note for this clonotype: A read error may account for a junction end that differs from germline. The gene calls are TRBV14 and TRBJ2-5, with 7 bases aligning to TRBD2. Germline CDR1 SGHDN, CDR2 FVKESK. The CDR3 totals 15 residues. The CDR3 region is CASSQWAGVQGTQYF. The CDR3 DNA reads TGTGCCAGCAGCCAGTGGGCGGGGGTCCAAGGGACCCAGTACTTC. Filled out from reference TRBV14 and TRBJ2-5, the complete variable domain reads EAGVTQFPSHSVIEKGQTVTLRCDPISGHDNLYWYRRVMGKEIKFLLHFVKESKQDESGMPNNRFLAERTGGTYSTLKVQPAELEDSGVYFCASSQWAGVQGTQYFGPGTRLLVL.

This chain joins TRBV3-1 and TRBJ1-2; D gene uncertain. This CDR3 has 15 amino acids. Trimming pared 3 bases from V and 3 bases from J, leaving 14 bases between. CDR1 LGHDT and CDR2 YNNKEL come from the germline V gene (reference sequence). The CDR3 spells CASSQDGAPYYGYTF. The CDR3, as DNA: TGTGCCAGCAGCCAGGACGGTGCCCCCTACTATGGCTACACCTTC.